The sequence of this T cell receptor (beta chain) was determined in a study of tumor-infiltrating lymphocytes in oesophageal squamous cell carcinoma. With regard to this clonotype: No conserved phenylalanine or tryptophan is present at the end of the CDR3, so a read error is the likely explanation. It is unclear where the CDR3 begins or ends on the DNA, so no DNA is shown, and the CDR3 is as TCRdb lists it.

MiXCR was run by TCRdb on the PCR reads, yielding one entry per CDR3 protein. The sample shows over 10,000 distinct CDR3 sequences, roughly 60% of them seen only once. Per the germline V gene, CDR1 is SGHVS and CDR2 is FQNEAQ. The CDR3 comprises 14 residues, both ends counted. The V gene is TRBV7-8, the J gene TRBJ2-6; the table's D call, TRBD1, has no DNA check behind it. The sequence was obtained from a female donor with esophageal squamous cell carcinoma. The source material was esophageal tumor tissue. The CDR3 sequence: CASSRPTEPLHFGN.